This TCR beta chain came from a study of T cells in narcolepsy. The overall study: Enrolled donors included narcolepsy type 1 or type 2 patients and healthy controls.

This clone was seen a single time. Its antigen remains unknown. Generated by immunoSEQ multiplex PCR, the TCRdb table keeps only in-frame clones and is missing some. The sample lists fewer than 40,000 clones, around 80% occurring once. V lost 3 bases, J lost 6 bases, and 12 bases lay in between. CDR1 and CDR2 from the germline V gene are SGHAT and FQNNGV. This CDR3 spans 15 amino acids. Study-wide results and caveats: Comparing one patient's CSF and blood CD4+ clonotypes highlighted HCRT- and TRIB2-specific autoreactive clonotypes. In some patient and control memory CD4+ samples, autoreactive clones were absent.

The receptor comes from a human donor with narcolepsy. The sequenced sample consisted of CD45RA- memory CD4+ T cells from PBMCs. This chain connects TRBV11-2 to TRBJ1-6; D remains unclear. The CDR3 region is CASSFSRDSNSPLHF. Written as DNA, the CDR3 is TGTGCCAGCAGCTTTTCTCGAGACTCTAATTCACCCCTCCACTTT.